The 21 T cell receptor beta chains presented below share a single source sample, sequenced in a study of cytomegalovirus exposure and HLA in healthy donors. A multiplex PCR was run with 60 Vbeta primers and 13 Jbeta primers. Only in-frame clones appear in the TCRdb table, and some are missing; sequencing was by immunoSEQ multiplex PCR. The sample carries 130,000 or so clones, about 76% recorded once. Material for sequencing was PBMCs. These receptors were obtained from a man aged 40-55 years in good health and CMV-seropositive.

This clone has a handful of counts. V and J are TRBV25-1 and TRBJ2-1, with D perhaps matching TRBD2 (5 bases). Germline assignment: CDR1 MGHDK and CDR2 SYGVNS. This CDR3 region has 17 residues. V was shortened by 1 base and J by 3 bases, with 16 bases between the two germline ends. The DNA of the CDR3 is TGTGCCAGCAGTGAATTTTCCCCTAGCAGCTACTACAATGAGCAGTTCTTC. Protein product: CASSEFSPSSYYNEQFF.

The chain recombines TRBV19 with TRBJ2-5; 13 bases fit TRBD2. The DNA matches TRBJ2-7 better at its end, which makes the J call doubtful. CDR1 is LNHDA, CDR2 SQIVND, per germline (reference sequence). This CDR3 is built from 15 residues. CDR3 region: CASSGGLAGHYEQYF. Written as DNA, the CDR3 is TGTGCCAGTAGTGGGGGACTAGCGGGACACTACGAGCAGTACTTC.

This clone appeared a few times. The V call is TRBV10-2, the J call TRBJ2-7; D gene ambiguous. Germline CDR1 WSHSY, CDR2 SAAADI. V was clipped by 5 bases and J by 3 bases, with 11 bases between them. The CDR3 is 13 amino acids. This CDR3 is CASSLNPRYEQYF. DNA for the CDR3: TGCGCCAGCAGTCTAAATCCCCGCTACGAGCAGTACTTC.

The chain combines TRBV25-1 with TRBJ1-4, with D possibly matching TRBD1 (6 bases). V lost 4 bases to trimming and J lost 4 bases, with 10 bases between them. The CDR3 sequence is 14 residues long. Germline CDR1 and CDR2: MGHDK and SYGVNS. In nucleotides, the CDR3 is TGTGCCAGCAGTGCCCCGGACAGTAATGAAAAACTGTTTTTT. Protein sequence: CASSAPDSNEKLFF. Based on the CDR3 plus reference TRBV25-1 and TRBJ1-4, the full variable domain is EADIYQTPRYLVIGTGKKITLECSQTMGHDKMYWYQQDPGMELHLIHYSYGVNSTEKGDLSSESTVSRIRTEHFPLTLESARPSHTSQYLCASSAPDSNEKLFFGSGTQLSVL.

This clone turned up a few times. This chain links TRBV20-1 with TRBJ2-7; D is uncertain. The length of the CDR3 is 11 residues. Germline lookup yields CDR1 DFQATT and CDR2 SNEGSKA (reference sequence). V gave up 4 bases and J gave up 0 bases, with 4 bases separating them. The CDR3 here is CSATSSYEQYF. CDR3 in DNA: TGCAGTGCTACTAGCTCCTACGAGCAGTACTTC.

The chain has TRBV18 and TRBJ2-5, with D perhaps matching TRBD2 (5 bases). The DNA end favors TRBJ2-7, so the J call may be wrong. CDR3 length: 12 residues. Germline CDR1 reads KGHSH; CDR2 reads LQKENI. CDR3: CASSPAGSEQYF. CDR3 nucleotides: TGTGCCAGCTCACCGGCTGGGAGCGAGCAGTACTTC.

The genes are TRBV28 and TRBJ2-7; tentatively, D is TRBD2 (7 bases). Germline lookup yields CDR1 MDHEN and CDR2 SYDVKM. The CDR3 has 18 amino acids. V was shortened by 6 bases and J by 2 bases, with 26 bases between the two germline ends. CDR3: CASSPRGVGGTRPYEQYF. CDR3 nucleotide sequence: TGTGCCAGCAGCCCTAGGGGGGTCGGGGGGACGCGACCCTACGAGCAGTACTTC.

The chain is built from TRBV10-3 and TRBJ1-2; TRBD1 matches 10 bases. Germline V gene data show CDR1 as ENHRY and CDR2 as SYGVKD. The J segment lost 4 bases and the V segment lost 6 bases, leaving 8 bases of the junction unmatched. The CDR3 is 15 residues long. Here the CDR3 reads CAIRTGGQGSYGYTF. The CDR3 DNA is TGTGCCATCAGGACGGGGGGACAGGGGTCCTATGGCTACACCTTC.

This chain connects TRBV7-9 to TRBJ1-4; D may be TRBD1 (5 bases). The V gene's germline CDR1 is SEHNR and CDR2 FQNEAQ (reference sequence). V lost 2 bases, J lost 7 bases, and 8 bases lay in between. This CDR3 region has 13 residues. The CDR3 nucleotides read TGTGCCAGCAGCTTAAGGGGTAGTGAAAAACTGTTTTTT. Translated, it gives CASSLRGSEKLFF. The full variable domain, in which reference TRBV7-9 and TRBJ1-4 provide the parts outside the CDR3, is DTGVSQNPRHKITKRGQNVTFRCDPISEHNRLYWYRQTLGQGPEFLTYFQNEAQLEKSRLLSDRFSAERPKGSFSTLEIQRTEQGDSAMYLCASSLRGSEKLFFGSGTQLSVL.

The chain combines TRBV28 with TRBJ2-7; 7 bases map to TRBD1. Germline CDR1 is MDHEN and CDR2 is SYDVKM. V gave up 5 bases and J gave up 3 bases; unmatched junction bases: 10. The CDR3 covers 15 residues. The chain's CDR3 is CASSPLKTGNYEQYF. CDR3 sequence (DNA): TGTGCCAGCAGTCCACTTAAGACAGGGAACTACGAGCAGTACTTC.

V is TRBV4-1 and J is TRBJ1-1; the D gene is possibly TRBD1 (5 bases). The CDR3 spans 15 residues. CDR1 is MGHRA and CDR2 is YSYEKL in the germline V gene. The germline V and J ends were trimmed by 5 bases and 2 bases, with 15 bases remaining between them. CDR3 sequence: CASSSRQWSNTEAFF. The CDR3 DNA sequence: TGCGCCAGCAGCTCACGACAGTGGAGTAACACTGAAGCTTTCTTT.

The chain is built from TRBV5-6 and TRBJ1-1; maybe TRBD1 (6 bases). CDR1 is SGHDT and CDR2 is YYEEEE in the germline V gene. The germline V and J ends were trimmed by 1 base and 1 base, with 17 bases remaining between them. The CDR3 loop spans 17 amino acids. CDR3 DNA: TGTGCCAGCAGCTTGCGTCTAGTAGGACAGCGGAACACTGAAGCTTTCTTT. Translating it yields CASSLRLVGQRNTEAFF.

This clone was detected a few times. The chain recombines TRBV6-1 with TRBJ1-1; 7 bases are a match to TRBD1. V lost 4 bases, J lost 4 bases, and 6 bases stayed unmatched. CDR1 is MNHNS and CDR2 is SASEGT in the germline V gene. This CDR3 comprises 14 residues. The CDR3 DNA reads TGTGCCAGCAGTGTAACAGGGGAGGCCACTGAAGCTTTCTTT. Its translation: CASSVTGEATEAFF.

V usage is TRBV6-1 and J usage is TRBJ2-2; D may be TRBD1 (5 bases). The CDR3 totals 15 residues. The V and J ends lost 7 bases and 6 bases respectively, with 18 bases between them. The germline V gene has CDR1 MNHNS and CDR2 SASEGT. The CDR3 protein is CASNIQVGNAGELFF. CDR3 DNA: TGTGCCAGCAACATACAGGTTGGAAACGCCGGGGAGCTGTTTTTT.

V is TRBV28 and J is TRBJ2-3, with TRBD1 matching over 12 bases. The CDR3 consists of 17 residues. CDR1 MDHEN and CDR2 SYDVKM come from the germline V gene. V lost 6 bases, J lost 7 bases, and 14 bases stayed unmatched. CDR3 sequence reads: CASSPPGTGGRGNTQYF. DNA of the CDR3: TGTGCCAGCAGCCCCCCGGGGACAGGGGGCCGGGGAAATACGCAGTATTTT.

This clone appeared once. The chain couples TRBV19 to TRBJ2-2; 9 bases line up with TRBD2. The CDR3 loop spans 16 amino acids. The V and J ends lost 6 bases and 2 bases, in that order; junction bases with no gene match: 7. Germline CDR1 and CDR2: LNHDA and SQIVND (reference sequence). CDR3 DNA: TGTGCCAGTAGGGTTAGCGGGGGCCTCAACACCGGGGAGCTGTTTTTT. Protein product: CASRVSGGLNTGELFF.

This clone was recorded a few times. The J gene is TRBJ2-1, the V gene TRBV5-6, with 11 positions matching TRBD2. The J segment lost 3 bases and the V segment lost 0 bases, leaving 8 bases of the junction unmatched. CDR3 size: 18 residues. From germline, CDR1 is SGHDT and CDR2 YYEEEE. The CDR3 bases are TGTGCCAGCAGCTTGGAGTCACTAGCGGGAGTCTTCTACAATGAGCAGTTCTTC. Its protein product is CASSLESLAGVFYNEQFF.

The chain is built from TRBV30 and TRBJ2-7, with 10 positions matching TRBD2. CDR3 length: 13 amino acids. CDR1 is GTSNPN and CDR2 is SVGIG in the germline V gene (reference sequence). The CDR3 reads CAFDSSGSYEQYF. CDR3 in DNA: TGTGCTTTTGATTCTAGCGGGAGTTACGAGCAGTACTTC.

The chain is built from TRBV7-9 and TRBJ1-2; no clear D gene. Germline CDR1 and CDR2: SEHNR and FQNEAQ (reference sequence). Trimming took off 1 base at V and 2 bases at J, with 11 bases between the two ends. The CDR3 loop spans 15 amino acids. DNA of the CDR3: TGTGCCAGCAGCTTAGACGGAGCTAAGAACTATGGCTACACCTTC. Translation gives CASSLDGAKNYGYTF.

This rearrangement joins TRBV5-1 to TRBJ1-5; perhaps TRBD1 as D (6 bases). Germline assignment: CDR1 SGHRS and CDR2 YFSETQ. This CDR3 region has 14 residues. V was pared by 3 bases and J by 7 bases, with 14 bases between. The chain's CDR3 is CASSSTGLGQPQHF. As DNA, the CDR3 is TGCGCCAGCAGCTCAACAGGGCTTGGGCAGCCCCAGCATTTT.

The genes are TRBV5-1 and TRBJ1-3; 9 bases align to TRBD1. The J segment lost 4 bases and the V segment lost 0 bases, leaving 2 bases of the junction unmatched. This CDR3 spans 15 amino acids. Germline values: CDR1 SGHRS, CDR2 YFSETQ. This CDR3 reads CASSLGQGGGNTIYF. The CDR3, as DNA: TGCGCCAGCAGCTTGGGACAGGGGGGCGGAAACACCATATATTTT.